The 5 T cell receptor beta chains listed next were all sequenced from one sample in a study of healthy donors' naive CD4 and CD8 T cells. TCR libraries were built from about 500 ng of total RNA by linear amplification. A single record per CDR3 protein comes from TCRdb applying MiXCR to the reads. The sample holds about 200,000 distinct CDR3 sequences, about 74% seen once. Sequenced sample: naive CD4+ and CD8+ T cells sorted from blood, pooled from several donors. Receptors were obtained from a pool of human donors in good health; the sample pools cells from several healthy donors.

This clonotype was seen a few times. The chain is built from TRBV29-1 and TRBJ2-3; D uncertain. V was pared by 4 bases and J by 8 bases, with 1 base between. This CDR3 region has 8 residues. CDR1 and CDR2 (germline): SQVTM, ANQGSEA. The CDR3 region has the DNA TGCAGCGTTGCTACGCAGTATTTT. Amino acid sequence: CSVATQYF.

Turning to this clonotype: One end of the junction does not line up with germline, which may come from a read error. This chain joins TRBV19 and TRBJ2-7; 9 bases fit TRBD1. The CDR3 has 14 amino acids. Germline assignment: CDR1 LNHDA and CDR2 SQIVND (reference sequence). CDR3 amino acids: CAGRVTGTGNEQYF. The CDR3 DNA sequence: TGTGCCGGTAGAGTGACCGGGACAGGGAACGAGCAGTACTTC.

The V and J genes are TRBV29-1 and TRBJ2-3, with D perhaps TRBD2 (6 bases). CDR3 size: 10 residues. Deletions cut 7 bases from V and 6 bases from J, with 8 bases between. In germline, CDR1 is SQVTM, CDR2 ANQGSEA. The CDR3 sequence: CSGLGDTQYF. The CDR3 DNA reads as TGCAGCGGACTAGGGGATACGCAGTATTTT.

This clonotype was found a few times. The CDR3 nucleotides read TGTGCCAGCAGCCTACGGGTCTCGGTGGTAGAGCAGTTCTTC. Residues: CASSLRVSVVEQFF. The chain combines TRBV7-9 with TRBJ2-1; D remains unclear. This CDR3 is built from 14 residues. Per germline, CDR1 SEHNR and CDR2 FQNEAQ (reference sequence). Trimming removed 5 bases from V and 10 bases from J, with 18 bases in between.

For this clonotype: The junction departs from the called germline gene at one end, perhaps through a read error. CDR3 sequence: CASRPDESGGNTGELFF. In DNA form, the CDR3 reads TGTGCCAGCAGACCGGACGAATCCGGCGGGAACACCGGGGAGCTGTTTTTT. The chain joins TRBV5-1 to TRBJ2-2; D gene ambiguous. CDR3 length: 17 residues. The germline gives CDR1 SGHRS, CDR2 YFSETQ.